This is a list of T cell receptor beta chains from one sample in a study of CD8 T cells in ankylosing spondylitis. Using its own MiXCR run on the 5' RACE reads, TCRdb lists one record per CDR3 protein. The repertoire has around 340,000 distinct CDR3 sequences, 14% to 15% of them found once; the top ten carry about 1%. Sequencing was performed on blood, either unsorted or a sorted T cell fraction (not recorded which). The receptor set was obtained from a male donor with ankylosing spondylitis or in good health (not recorded which). CDR3s include the opening cysteine and the closing phenylalanine or tryptophan. Each record gives: D gene, V gene, CDR3 protein. D genes are given only for firm matches.

D: TRBD2
V: TRBV6-5
CDR3: CASSRGGDEQYF

D: TRBD1
V: TRBV6-1
CDR3: CASSLIHEGGVGTEAFF

D: TRBD2
V: TRBV6-5
CDR3: CASSYHGPAGGNTGELFF

D: TRBD1
V: TRBV12-3/TRBV12-4
CDR3: CASSPRAGGYGYTF

D: -
V: TRBV27
CDR3: CASWSEMSGANVLTF

D: -
V: TRBV25-1
CDR3: CASSDGRRGEAFF

D: -
V: TRBV24-1
CDR3: CATSEGASSYNEQFF

D: TRBD1
V: TRBV7-2
CDR3: CASSAKRQGRNTEAFF

D: TRBD1
V: TRBV10-3
CDR3: CAISESGQEGSYEQYF

D: -
V: TRBV5-1
CDR3: CASRSLIATNEKLFF

D: TRBD1
V: TRBV7-2
CDR3: CASSLARQGHEKLFF

D: -
V: TRBV4-1
CDR3: CASSLLAGGTRFSSYNEQFF

D: TRBD1
V: TRBV10-1
CDR3: CASSDPGTGITGELFF

D: -
V: TRBV20-1
CDR3: CSARDLGGQETQYF

D: -
V: TRBV3-1
CDR3: CASSQDYRGGGYTF

D: -
V: TRBV2
CDR3: CASLIPGGDEKLFF

D: -
V: TRBV7-9
CDR3: CASSLRTPENIQYF

D: -
V: TRBV2
CDR3: CASSGDSSYNEQFF

D: TRBD1
V: TRBV18
CDR3: CASSPPGTGLPEAFF

D: -
V: TRBV2
CDR3: CASSSQRGTSPNYGYTF

D: -
V: TRBV29-1
CDR3: CSVGPSRGNEQFF

D: TRBD2
V: TRBV6-1
CDR3: CASSEGVLAGETQYF

D: -
V: TRBV20-1
CDR3: CSTNAGMRIDEQFF

D: TRBD2
V: TRBV6-2/TRBV6-3
CDR3: CASSPPGLAGGPVQFF

D: -
V: TRBV6-1
CDR3: CASSQTRPSSYNEQFF

D: TRBD1
V: TRBV5-6
CDR3: CASSLSPVQGDNEQFF

D: TRBD1
V: TRBV6-5
CDR3: CASSYRGGAETQYF

D: -
V: TRBV7-2
CDR3: CASSLGRVRGNEQFF

D: -
V: TRBV10-3
CDR3: CAISDTPGNEQFF

D: -
V: TRBV5-1
CDR3: CASSRGTATNEKLFF

D: -
V: TRBV5-1
CDR3: CASRRDGGARGNQPQHF

D: -
V: TRBV11-3
CDR3: CASSLEETTEAFF

D: -
V: TRBV5-1
CDR3: CASSPPGQLNTEAFF

D: -
V: TRBV9
CDR3: CASSVDNNSPLHF

D: -
V: TRBV20-1
CDR3: CSGGGWLAADTQYF

D: TRBD1
V: TRBV5-1
CDR3: CASSLTGQGSTDTQYF

D: TRBD2
V: TRBV3-1
CDR3: CASSHRTSGGRETQYF

D: -
V: TRBV21-1
CDR3: CASSRLIERGTDTQYF

D: -
V: TRBV20-1
CDR3: CCARDHARGYDTGELFF

D: TRBD1
V: TRBV6-1
CDR3: CASSVGTGSGYTF

D: -
V: TRBV5-1
CDR3: CASSLERAHNSPLHF

D: -
V: TRBV27
CDR3: CASWGRGIYEQYF

D: -
V: TRBV15
CDR3: CATSRETVPRNTEAFF

D: -
V: TRBV7-9
CDR3: CASSLGQAASGDEQFF

D: -
V: TRBV27
CDR3: CASSITGTSGYNEQFF

D: -
V: TRBV2
CDR3: CASSADWRDGYTF

D: TRBD1
V: TRBV5-6
CDR3: CASSRDRGILRENIQYF

D: TRBD2
V: TRBV12-3/TRBV12-4
CDR3: CASSTSGRDKNIQYF

D: -
V: TRBV5-1
CDR3: CASRSGSNEKLFF

D: TRBD2
V: TRBV7-2
CDR3: CASSYRTSGYEEQYF

D: -
V: TRBV2
CDR3: CASRYSETQYF

D: TRBD2
V: TRBV5-1
CDR3: CASSPDGGADTQYF